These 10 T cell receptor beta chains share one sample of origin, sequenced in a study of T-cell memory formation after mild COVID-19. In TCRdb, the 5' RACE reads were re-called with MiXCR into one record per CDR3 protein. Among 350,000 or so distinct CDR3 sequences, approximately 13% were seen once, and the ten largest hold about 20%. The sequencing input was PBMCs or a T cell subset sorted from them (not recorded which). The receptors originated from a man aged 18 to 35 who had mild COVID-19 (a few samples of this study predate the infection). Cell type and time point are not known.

The DNA for the CDR3 is TGCGCCAGCAGCTTGTTAGACGGGGAGCTGTTTTTT. This translates into CASSLLDGELFF. V and J are TRBV5-1 and TRBJ2-2; D gene uncertain. The germline V and J ends were trimmed by 1 base and 7 bases, with 5 bases remaining between them. The V gene's germline CDR1 is SGHRS and CDR2 YFSETQ. The CDR3 is 12 residues long.

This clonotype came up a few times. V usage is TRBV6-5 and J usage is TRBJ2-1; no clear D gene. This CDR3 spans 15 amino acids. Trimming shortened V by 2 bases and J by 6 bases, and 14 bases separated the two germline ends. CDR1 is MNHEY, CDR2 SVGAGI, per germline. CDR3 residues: CASSYGQAIGNEQFF. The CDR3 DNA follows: TGTGCCAGCAGTTACGGCCAGGCGATAGGCAATGAGCAGTTCTTC.

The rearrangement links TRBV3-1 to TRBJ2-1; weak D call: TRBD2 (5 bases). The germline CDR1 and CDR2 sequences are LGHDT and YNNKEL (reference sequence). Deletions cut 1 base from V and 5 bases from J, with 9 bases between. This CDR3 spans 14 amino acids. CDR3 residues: CASSQGASNNEQFF. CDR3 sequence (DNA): TGTGCCAGCAGCCAAGGGGCTAGCAACAATGAGCAGTTCTTC.

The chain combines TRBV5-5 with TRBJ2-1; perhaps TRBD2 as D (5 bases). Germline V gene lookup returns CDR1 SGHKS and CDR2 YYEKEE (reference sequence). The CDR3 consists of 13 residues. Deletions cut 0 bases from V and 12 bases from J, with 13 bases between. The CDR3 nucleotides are TGTGCCAGCAGCTTGGCCGGAGGATGGGGGCAGTTCTTC. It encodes CASSLAGGWGQFF.

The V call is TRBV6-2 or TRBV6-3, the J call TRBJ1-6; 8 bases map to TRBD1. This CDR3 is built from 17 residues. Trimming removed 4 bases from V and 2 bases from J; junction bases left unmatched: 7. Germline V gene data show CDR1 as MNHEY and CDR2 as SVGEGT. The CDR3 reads CASSSDRDGAYNSPLHF. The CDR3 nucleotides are TGTGCCAGCAGTTCGGACAGGGATGGCGCCTATAATTCACCCCTCCACTTT.

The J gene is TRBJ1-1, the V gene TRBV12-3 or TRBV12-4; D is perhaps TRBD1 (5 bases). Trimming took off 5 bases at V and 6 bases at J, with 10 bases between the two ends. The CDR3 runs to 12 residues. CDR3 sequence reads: CASSRTLSEAFF. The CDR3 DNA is TGTGCCAGCAGTAGGACACTCTCTGAAGCTTTCTTT.

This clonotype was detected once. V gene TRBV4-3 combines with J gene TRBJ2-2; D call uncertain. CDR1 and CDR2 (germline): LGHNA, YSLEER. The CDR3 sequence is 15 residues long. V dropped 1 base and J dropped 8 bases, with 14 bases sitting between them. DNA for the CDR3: TGCGCCAGCAGCCAAGGTGGCGGATTTTTGGGGGAGCTGTTTTTT. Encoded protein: CASSQGGGFLGELFF.

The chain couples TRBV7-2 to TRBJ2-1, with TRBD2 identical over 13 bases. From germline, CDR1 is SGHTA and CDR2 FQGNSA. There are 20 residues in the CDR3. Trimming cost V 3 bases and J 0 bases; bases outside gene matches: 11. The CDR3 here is CASSFPTSGGPGTSYNEQFF. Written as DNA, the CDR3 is TGTGCCAGCAGCTTTCCGACTAGCGGGGGGCCCGGTACCTCCTACAATGAGCAGTTCTTC. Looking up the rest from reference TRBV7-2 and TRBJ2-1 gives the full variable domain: GAGVSQSPSNKVTEKGKDVELRCDPISGHTALYWYRQSLGQGLEFLIYFQGNSAPDKSGLPSDRFSAERTGGSVSTLTIQRTQQEDSAVYLCASSFPTSGGPGTSYNEQFFGPGTRLTVL.

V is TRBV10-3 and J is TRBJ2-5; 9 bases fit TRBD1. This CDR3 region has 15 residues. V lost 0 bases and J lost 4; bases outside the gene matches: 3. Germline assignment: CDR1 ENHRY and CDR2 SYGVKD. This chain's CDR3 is CAISESGQGRETQYF. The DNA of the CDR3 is TGTGCCATCAGTGAGTCGGGACAGGGAAGAGAGACCCAGTACTTC.

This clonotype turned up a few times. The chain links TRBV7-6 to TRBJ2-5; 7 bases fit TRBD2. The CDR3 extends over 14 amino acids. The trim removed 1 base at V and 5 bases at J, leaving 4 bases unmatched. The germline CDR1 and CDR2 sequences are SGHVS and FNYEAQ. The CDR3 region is CASSLERGGETQYF. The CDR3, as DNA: TGTGCCAGCAGCTTAGAGCGGGGCGGGGAGACCCAGTACTTC.